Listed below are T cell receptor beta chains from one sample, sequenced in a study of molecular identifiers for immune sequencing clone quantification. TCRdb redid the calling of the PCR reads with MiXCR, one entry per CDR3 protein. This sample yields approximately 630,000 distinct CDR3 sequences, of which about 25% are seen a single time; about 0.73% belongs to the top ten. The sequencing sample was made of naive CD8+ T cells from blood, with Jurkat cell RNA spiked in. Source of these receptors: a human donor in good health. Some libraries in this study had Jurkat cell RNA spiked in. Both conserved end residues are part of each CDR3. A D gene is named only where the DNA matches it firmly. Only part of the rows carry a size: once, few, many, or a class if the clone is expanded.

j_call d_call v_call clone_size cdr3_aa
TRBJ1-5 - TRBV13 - CASSFLQGPQHF
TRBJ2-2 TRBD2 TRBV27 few CASSPLSGRANTGELFF
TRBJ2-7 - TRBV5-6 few CASSLGDSSLSNERYF
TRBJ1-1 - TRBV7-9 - CASSLVVGNTEAFF
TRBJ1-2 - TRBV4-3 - CASSQDRGGLGYGYTF
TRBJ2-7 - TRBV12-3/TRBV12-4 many CASSFGVAYEQYF
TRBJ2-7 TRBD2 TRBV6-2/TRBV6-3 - CACSPGLAEEQYF
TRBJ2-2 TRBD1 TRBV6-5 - CAGRFRDSPNTGELFF
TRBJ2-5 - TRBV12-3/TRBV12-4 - CARSLARGHQETQYF
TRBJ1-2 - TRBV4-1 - CAGSQLLGTPNGYTF
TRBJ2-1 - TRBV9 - CASSVEQSSYNEQFF
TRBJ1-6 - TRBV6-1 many CASSEAGTSYNSPLHF
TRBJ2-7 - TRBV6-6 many CASSSNRDYSYEQYF
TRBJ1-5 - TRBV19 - CATSETGWGFQPQHF
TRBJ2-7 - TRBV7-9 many CASSPTTLQGGIYEQYF
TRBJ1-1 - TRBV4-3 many CASKKGTEAFF
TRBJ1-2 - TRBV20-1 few CSARVLVSLFQGGYGYTF
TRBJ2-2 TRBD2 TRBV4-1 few CASSQAGTSGREDTGELFF
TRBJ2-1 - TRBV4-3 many CASSQVGIGNEQFF
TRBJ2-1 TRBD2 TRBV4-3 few CASSQDGRLAGGINEQFF
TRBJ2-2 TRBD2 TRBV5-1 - CATTERRELPNTGELFF
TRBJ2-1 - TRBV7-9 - CASSASAYNEQFF
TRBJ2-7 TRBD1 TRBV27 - CASSAGTVAYEQYF
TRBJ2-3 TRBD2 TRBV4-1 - CASRRTSGGSFTDTQYF
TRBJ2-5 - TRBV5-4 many CASSLGIGQETQYF
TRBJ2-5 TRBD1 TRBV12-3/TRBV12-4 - CASSQSRDRETETQYF
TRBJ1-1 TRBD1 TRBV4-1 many CASSQVGEGALNTEAFF
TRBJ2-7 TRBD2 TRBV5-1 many CASSFFSGTTYEQYF
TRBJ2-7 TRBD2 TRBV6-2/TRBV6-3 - CASSYTGTSGGPGYEQCF
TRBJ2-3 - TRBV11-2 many CASSLDIAIYTDTQYF
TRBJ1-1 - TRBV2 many CASRINTEAFF
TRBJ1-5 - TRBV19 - CASSPSGVNQPQHF
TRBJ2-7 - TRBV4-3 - CASSSDFTGAYEQYF
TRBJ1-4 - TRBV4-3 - CASSQDWVPSEKLFF
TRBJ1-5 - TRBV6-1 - CASIWTEVSNPPQHF
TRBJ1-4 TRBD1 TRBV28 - CASSFGTGDGKLFF
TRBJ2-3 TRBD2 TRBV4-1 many CASSQDKETTSGGGTDTQYF
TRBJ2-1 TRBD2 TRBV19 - CASKGLAGFNEQFF
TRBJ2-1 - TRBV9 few CASSVDGGPYNEQFF
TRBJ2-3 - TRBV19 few CATTSSDTQYF
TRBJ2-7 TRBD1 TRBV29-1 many CSVSGGGRRSSYEQYF
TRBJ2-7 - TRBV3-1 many CASSPGAPRQYF